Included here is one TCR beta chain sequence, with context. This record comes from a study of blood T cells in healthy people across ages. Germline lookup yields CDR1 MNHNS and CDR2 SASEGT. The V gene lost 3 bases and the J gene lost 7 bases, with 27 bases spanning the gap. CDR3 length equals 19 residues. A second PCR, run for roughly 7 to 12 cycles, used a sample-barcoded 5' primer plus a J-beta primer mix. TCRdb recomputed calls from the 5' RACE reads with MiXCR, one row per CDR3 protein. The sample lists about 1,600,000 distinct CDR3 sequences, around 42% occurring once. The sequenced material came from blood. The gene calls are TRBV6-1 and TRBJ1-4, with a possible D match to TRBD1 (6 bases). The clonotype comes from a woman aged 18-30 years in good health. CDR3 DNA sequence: TGTGCCAGCAGTGATACAGGGTTGGGTAGAAAAGTGCGAGGTGAAAAACTGTTTTTT. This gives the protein CASSDTGLGRKVRGEKLFF.